The 21 T cell receptor beta chains presented below share a single source sample, sequenced in a study of control samples from healthy donors and cancer patients. The method was immunoSEQ multiplex PCR; TCRdb's version includes in-frame clones alone and lacks a portion of them. The sample contains 100,000 or so clones, roughly 90% of which appear only once. Sequencing was performed on blood. These receptor sequences come from a woman in her thirties in good health.

This chain links TRBV5-1 with TRBJ1-1; D call uncertain. CDR1 is SGHRS, CDR2 YFSETQ, per germline. The CDR3 has 14 amino acids. V was cut by 1 base and J by 2 bases, with 9 bases left in between. CDR3 residues: CASSLRSANTEAFF. The CDR3 coding sequence is TGCGCCAGCAGCTTGAGGTCAGCTAACACTGAAGCTTTCTTT.

The chain carries TRBV7-9 and TRBJ1-5, with TRBD1 matching 9 bases. CDR1 SEHNR and CDR2 FQNEAQ come from the germline V gene (reference sequence). The CDR3 runs 13 residues. The V segment lost 4 bases and the J segment 8 bases; nucleotides outside the gene matches: 3. CDR3 coding DNA: TGTGCCAGCAGCTCCCGGGACAGGGAGCCCCAGCATTTT. It specifies CASSSRDREPQHF.

J is TRBJ2-7 and V is TRBV10-1, with TRBD2 matching over 11 bases. Germline-derived CDR1 and CDR2 are WNHNN and SYGVQD (reference sequence). The V segment lost 6 bases and the J segment 6 bases; nucleotides outside the gene matches: 10. This CDR3 spans 15 amino acids. CDR3 DNA: TGCGCCAGCAGCATGAGGTCTAGCGGGAGGCTCGAGCAGTACTTC. Translating gives CASSMRSSGRLEQYF.

This sequence joins TRBV7-9 and TRBJ2-7; 7 bases line up with TRBD1. The CDR3 has 12 amino acids. The trim removed 6 bases at V and 3 bases at J, leaving 2 bases unmatched. From germline, CDR1 is SEHNR and CDR2 FQNEAQ (reference sequence). CDR3 DNA: TGTGCCAGCAGTTGGGACAGCTACGAGCAGTACTTC. This codes for CASSWDSYEQYF.

The V call is TRBV7-2, the J call TRBJ1-4; D is unclear. V lost 6 bases and J lost 1, with 15 bases in between. CDR3 length: 16 amino acids. Germline CDR1 reads SGHTA; CDR2 reads FQGNSA. The CDR3 here is CASSYPAWGTNEKLFF. CDR3 sequence (DNA): TGTGCCAGCAGTTACCCGGCGTGGGGAACTAATGAAAAACTGTTTTTT.

The CDR3: CASSSRGSPLHF. DNA of the CDR3: TGTGCCAGCAGCAGCCGGGGTTCACCCCTCCACTTT. The chain carries TRBV9 and TRBJ1-6; D is uncertain. Trimming stripped 4 bases from V and 9 bases from J, with 8 bases between. This CDR3 region has 12 residues. Germline CDR1 reads SGDLS; CDR2 reads YYNGEE.

The J gene is TRBJ2-5, the V gene TRBV4-1; 12 positions match TRBD1. The ends lost 4 bases at V and 3 bases at J; junction bases unmatched: 9. Germline lookup yields CDR1 MGHRA and CDR2 YSYEKL. The CDR3 runs 17 residues. CDR3 in DNA: TGCGCCAGCAGCCTGACCGGGACAGGGGGCGCGGAAGAGACCCAGTACTTC. This codes for CASSLTGTGGAEETQYF.

The rearrangement uses TRBV6-5 and TRBJ1-2, with TRBD1 matching 11 bases. This CDR3 region has 15 residues. Trimming cost V 2 bases and J 7 bases; bases outside gene matches: 6. CDR1 is MNHEY and CDR2 is SVGAGI in the germline V gene. The CDR3 loop reads CASSYRTGGYSGYTF. CDR3 nucleotide sequence: TGTGCCAGCAGTTACAGGACAGGGGGCTATAGTGGCTACACCTTC.

The V call is TRBV7-9, the J call TRBJ2-7; weak D call: TRBD2 (6 bases). Trimming shortened V by 5 bases and J by 4 bases, and 18 bases separated the two germline ends. The germline gives CDR1 SEHNR, CDR2 FQNEAQ (reference sequence). This CDR3 is 15 amino acids long. The chain's CDR3 is CASSRIREDNYEQYF. The DNA of the CDR3 is TGTGCCAGCAGCAGAATCAGGGAGGACAATTACGAGCAGTACTTC.

This sequence joins TRBV5-8 and TRBJ1-6; D is unresolved. Germline values: CDR1 SGHTS, CDR2 YDEGEE. The CDR3 is 12 residues long. V shed 5 bases and J shed 12 bases, with 12 bases lying between them. The CDR3 nucleotides read TGTGCCAGCAGGTCGGAATGGGGACCCCTCCACTTT. Protein: CASRSEWGPLHF.

The chain recombines TRBV18 with TRBJ1-5; 7 bases fit TRBD1. The CDR3 length is 17 residues. With 3 bases clipped from V and 0 bases from J, the junction kept 8 bases outside the gene matches. Germline V gene sequence: CDR1 KGHSH, CDR2 LQKENI. In DNA form, the CDR3 reads TGTGCCAGCTCACCCTTCGGACAGGCCAATAGCAATCAGCCCCAGCATTTT. This gives the protein CASSPFGQANSNQPQHF.

The chain joins TRBV6-5 to TRBJ1-1; D is uncertain. The germline V gene has CDR1 MNHEY and CDR2 SVGAGI. The CDR3 spans 10 residues. The V end lost 11 bases, the J end lost 10 bases, and 14 bases lay between the germline ends. CDR3 amino acids: CAAGERAAFF. The CDR3 coding sequence is TGTGCCGCCGGTGAGCGCGCAGCTTTCTTT.

The table lists this clone with a count of one. V is TRBV28 and J is TRBJ1-1; D is undetermined. Trimming pared 10 bases from V and 1 base from J, leaving 10 bases between. The germline gives CDR1 MDHEN, CDR2 SYDVKM. This CDR3 has 12 residues. The CDR3 nucleotides are TGTGCCACCCTACTCTGGAACACTGAAGCTTTCTTT. It encodes CATLLWNTEAFF.

J is TRBJ2-4 and V is TRBV4-1; D is perhaps TRBD2 (5 bases). The CDR3 has 13 amino acids. The V end lost 3 bases, the J end lost 7 bases, and 10 bases lay between the germline ends. The germline CDR1 and CDR2 sequences are MGHRA and YSYEKL. CDR3 nucleotides: TGCGCCAGCAGCCATCCGGGAATCAACATTCAGTACTTC. Amino acid sequence: CASSHPGINIQYF.

The chain links TRBV9 to TRBJ2-3; D is uncertain. CDR1 is SGDLS, CDR2 YYNGEE, per germline. The CDR3 extends over 12 amino acids. The ends were cut back, 3 bases at V and 3 bases at J, with 5 bases in the middle. The CDR3 coding sequence is TGTGCCAGCAGCGAACCAACAGATACGCAGTATTTT. It specifies CASSEPTDTQYF.

The J gene is TRBJ1-1, the V gene TRBV12-3 or TRBV12-4, with D unresolved. The CDR3 is 11 residues long. Trimming stripped 1 base from V and 5 bases from J, with 2 bases between. CDR3 nucleotide sequence: TGTGCCAGCAGTTTAGAAACTGAAGCTTTCTTT. Its protein product is CASSLETEAFF.

J is TRBJ1-1 and V is TRBV12-3 or TRBV12-4; 8 bases line up with TRBD1. The CDR3 spans 13 residues. V shed 2 bases and J 10 bases; nucleotides not matched to a gene: 6. CDR3 DNA: TGTGCCAGCAGTTTATCCAGGACAGGGATAGCTTTCTTT. Its translation: CASSLSRTGIAFF.

This clone was observed a handful of times. The chain joins TRBV6-5 to TRBJ2-7; 9 nucleotides match TRBD2. Germline V CDR1 and CDR2: MNHEY, SVGAGI. The CDR3 consists of 15 residues. V lost 2 bases, J lost 6 bases, and 8 bases stayed unmatched. CDR3 DNA sequence: TGTGCCAGCAGTTACGGGACTAGCCACACAGCCGAGCAGTACTTC. It specifies CASSYGTSHTAEQYF.

The V and J genes are TRBV7-2 and TRBJ1-1; D gene ambiguous. The CDR3 contains 13 residues. CDR1 and CDR2 from the germline V gene are SGHTA and FQGNSA. Trimming removed 2 bases from V and 1 base from J, with 5 bases in between. As DNA, the CDR3 is TGTGCCAGCAGCTTAATACAGAACACTGAAGCTTTCTTT. This encodes CASSLIQNTEAFF. The variable domain in full, completed from reference TRBV7-2 and TRBJ1-1, reads GAGVSQSPSNKVTEKGKDVELRCDPISGHTALYWYRQSLGQGLEFLIYFQGNSAPDKSGLPSDRFSAERTGGSVSTLTIQRTQQEDSAVYLCASSLIQNTEAFFGQGTRLTVV.

The V call is TRBV5-8, the J call TRBJ2-7; possibly TRBD1 for D (6 bases). Germline CDR1 SGHTS, CDR2 YDEGEE. This CDR3 has 14 residues. The V gene lost 2 bases and the J gene lost 1 base, with 10 bases spanning the gap. The CDR3 DNA sequence: TGTGCCAGCAGCTTTAAGACAGGATCCTACGAGCAGTACTTC. Translating it yields CASSFKTGSYEQYF.

V is TRBV30 and J is TRBJ1-2; D gene unclear. Trimming shortened V by 0 bases and J by 5 bases, and 10 bases separated the two germline ends. Germline V gives CDR1 GTSNPN, CDR2 SVGIG (reference sequence). The CDR3 runs 13 residues. The CDR3 DNA sequence: TGTGCCTGGAGTGTACAAGTATTTTATGGCTACACCTTC. Translated, it gives CAWSVQVFYGYTF.